One sample yielded the 26 T cell receptor beta chains listed below, sequenced in a study of Graves' ophthalmopathy and Graves' hyperthyroidism (dated by TCRdb to the late 2010s). Sequencing was carried out with an Illumina HiSeq 2000. For repertoire sequencing, TCR beta CDR3 regions were amplified from RNA transcripts. The first round of RT-PCR was done with HTBI primers and the Qiagen OneStep RT-PCR kit, and was followed by a second round of multiplex PCR, then size selection and purification. Clones were called with MiXCR by TCRdb after fastp trimmed the public reads at Q25, and only in-frame beta chains were retained. Rows are unified per CDR3 protein, each entry keeping the most common DNA and genes. In this sample the table shows 600,000 to 650,000 distinct CDR3 sequences, 20% to 25% of which occur a single time. Around 6.5% of the sample lies in the top ten. The sequencing sample was made of peripheral blood. Every receptor here comes from a woman between 18 and 30 years old with stable Graves' hyperthyroidism. Some clones in this sample may be carry-over from other donors' samples. Donor details come from another sample of the same person, matched by shared clones.

There are many counts of this clonotype. The J gene is TRBJ2-7, the V gene TRBV6-1, with D tentatively TRBD2 (6 bases). Germline values: CDR1 MNHNS, CDR2 SASEGT. V shed 4 bases and J shed 3 bases, with 13 bases lying between them. The CDR3 has 14 residues. CDR3 loop: CASSGRGRDYEQYF. The CDR3 DNA reads as TGTGCCAGCAGTGGCCGCGGGCGGGACTACGAGCAGTACTTC.

The chain recombines TRBV7-9 with TRBJ2-5; D is perhaps TRBD2 (5 bases). The CDR3 extends over 12 amino acids. From germline, CDR1 is SEHNR and CDR2 FQNEAQ (reference sequence). Trimming removed 4 bases from V and 5 bases from J, with 8 bases in between. The CDR3 nucleotides read TGTGCCAGCAGCTGGACTCAGGAGACCCAGTACTTC. It specifies CASSWTQETQYF.

Many counts were recorded for this clonotype. The chain links TRBV12-3 or TRBV12-4 to TRBJ1-2; 8 bases agree with TRBD1. The CDR3 is 15 residues long. V lost 4 bases, J lost 4 bases, and 8 bases stayed unmatched. CDR3 DNA: TGTGCCAGCAGTTGGGACAGGACGGGTGCCTATGGCTACACCTTC. It yields the protein CASSWDRTGAYGYTF.

This clonotype was seen ten or more times. The rearrangement uses TRBV6-5 and TRBJ1-2, with D maybe TRBD1 (5 bases). The CDR3 has 13 residues. Germline lookup yields CDR1 MNHEY and CDR2 SVGAGI. Trimming removed 2 bases at V and 4 bases at J, with 8 bases between. CDR3: CASSYGGSYGYTF. The CDR3 region has the DNA TGTGCCAGCAGTTACGGGGGGAGCTATGGCTACACCTTC.

This clonotype was seen ten or more times. Given a much more abundant clone one base away, this may be a read error. V is TRBV6-1 and J is TRBJ2-7; D ambiguous. Germline V gene data show CDR1 as MNHNS and CDR2 as SASEGT. CDR3 length equals 13 residues. The CDR3 loop reads CASSRRTVYGQYF. DNA for the CDR3: TGTGCCAGCAGCCGTCGGACGGTCTACGGGCAGTACTTC.

This clonotype was observed at least ten times. The J gene is TRBJ2-7, the V gene TRBV15, with D possibly being TRBD2 (6 bases). Germline V gives CDR1 LNHNV, CDR2 YYDKDF (reference sequence). V was clipped by 0 bases and J by 3 bases, with 15 bases between them. This CDR3 is 16 amino acids long. The CDR3 bases are TGTGCCACCAGCAGAGACGCGGGAACGACTTTCTACGAGCAGTACTTC. Translation: CATSRDAGTTFYEQYF.

This clonotype was counted many times. This rearrangement joins TRBV12-3 or TRBV12-4 to TRBJ2-4, with unresolved D. The length of the CDR3 is 15 residues. Trimming took off 3 bases at V and 7 bases at J, with 16 bases between the two ends. The CDR3 nucleotides read TGTGCCAGCAGTTTTAGCCGGGCCCCTAATAACATTCAGTACTTC. Protein sequence: CASSFSRAPNNIQYF.

The chain recombines TRBV28 with TRBJ2-6; D remains ambiguous. The CDR3 extends over 15 amino acids. Trimming removed 5 bases from V and 0 bases from J, with 8 bases in between. In germline, CDR1 is MDHEN, CDR2 SYDVKM. The CDR3 DNA reads as TGTGCCAGCAGTGTCCTATCCTCTGGGGCCAACGTCCTGACTTTC. Translated: CASSVLSSGANVLTF.

In its sample, this clonotype was seen many times. The chain couples TRBV7-9 to TRBJ2-7, with D perhaps TRBD1 or TRBD2 (5 bases each). Germline-derived CDR1 and CDR2 are SEHNR and FQNEAQ (reference sequence). Deletions cut 5 bases from V and 0 bases from J, with 14 bases between. The CDR3 contains 15 residues. As DNA, the CDR3 is TGTGCCAGCAGCCATCGGGACGGGGACTCCTACGAGCAGTACTTC. The encoded protein is CASSHRDGDSYEQYF.

This clonotype was seen repeatedly, ten times or more. The chain couples TRBV20-1 to TRBJ1-2; tentative D call: TRBD1 (6 bases). CDR3 length: 14 amino acids. CDR1 is DFQATT and CDR2 is SNEGSKA in the germline V gene (reference sequence). Trimming shortened V by 6 bases and J by 2 bases, and 16 bases separated the two germline ends. The CDR3 DNA follows: TGCAGTGCCACACAGGGTTCCTACAACTATGGCTACACCTTC. Its protein is CSATQGSYNYGYTF.

Only a few counts were recorded for this clonotype. The chain employs TRBV4-1 and TRBJ2-2, with 7 positions matching TRBD1. Germline V gives CDR1 MGHRA, CDR2 YSYEKL. V shed 3 bases, J shed 0 bases, and the junction held 4 bases outside the gene matches. The CDR3 runs to 16 residues. The CDR3 reads CASSHLGGPNTGELFF. The CDR3, as DNA: TGCGCCAGCAGCCACCTAGGGGGCCCGAACACCGGGGAGCTGTTTTTT.

This clonotype came up many times. The CDR3, as DNA: TGTGCCAGCAGTGATGACAGGGGGCAGAAAGAGCAGTACTTC. This gives the protein CASSDDRGQKEQYF. This chain uses TRBV6-1 with TRBJ2-7; 10 bases map to TRBD1. Trimming took 3 bases from V and 7 from J; bases not matched to a gene: 6. Per the germline V gene, CDR1 is MNHNS and CDR2 is SASEGT. The CDR3 is made up of 14 amino acids.

The rearrangement links TRBV6-8 to TRBJ2-5; D is unclear. With 2 bases removed from V and 4 bases from J, the gap between germline ends came to 11 bases. Germline V gene sequence: CDR1 MNHGY, CDR2 SAAAGT. The CDR3 runs 14 residues. The CDR3 sequence: CASSYPDWLETQYF. CDR3 bases: TGTGCCAGCAGTTACCCCGACTGGTTAGAGACCCAGTACTTC.

The chain recombines TRBV28 with TRBJ1-5; the match to TRBD1 covers 7 bases. V lost 7 bases to trimming and J lost 5 bases; unmatched junction nucleotides: 8. Germline CDR1 reads MDHEN; CDR2 reads SYDVKM. CDR3 length: 14 amino acids. The CDR3 sequence is CASIPGTVDQPQHF. The DNA for the CDR3 is TGTGCCAGCATTCCCGGGACAGTTGATCAGCCCCAGCATTTT.

In its sample, this clonotype was seen many times. The chain has TRBV30 and TRBJ2-7; D not resolved. The V gene lost 6 bases and the J gene lost 1 base, with 7 bases spanning the gap. This CDR3 is built from 11 residues. The germline gives CDR1 GTSNPN, CDR2 SVGIG (reference sequence). The CDR3 sequence: CACTGSYEQYF. The CDR3 DNA reads as TGTGCCTGTACCGGTTCCTACGAGCAGTACTTC.

This clonotype was recorded many times. The chain has TRBV6-2 or TRBV6-3 and TRBJ2-3, with D perhaps matching TRBD2 (5 bases). The CDR3 is 14 amino acids. Germline V gene data show CDR1 as MNHEY and CDR2 as SVGEGT. V shed 3 bases and J shed 3 bases, with 10 bases lying between them. The CDR3 sequence: CASSYRDGTDTQYF. For the CDR3, the DNA is TGTGCCAGCAGTTATCGGGATGGGACAGATACGCAGTATTTT.

This clonotype has ten or more counts. This sequence joins TRBV5-1 and TRBJ2-7, with D uncertain. The CDR3 is 16 amino acids. The V gene's germline CDR1 is SGHRS and CDR2 YFSETQ. Between the trimmed V and J ends, which lost 0 bases and 2 bases, there was a span of 15 bases. This CDR3 reads CASSLDASFDPYEQYF. The CDR3, as DNA: TGCGCCAGCAGCTTGGATGCATCATTCGATCCCTACGAGCAGTACTTC.

The J gene is TRBJ1-6, the V gene TRBV12-3 or TRBV12-4; TRBD1 agrees at 8 bases. V lost 6 bases to trimming and J lost 9 bases; unmatched junction nucleotides: 7. The CDR3 is 14 amino acids. In DNA, the CDR3 is TGTGCCAGCAGCCCGTGGACAGGGATTTCACCCCTCCACTTT. Protein product: CASSPWTGISPLHF.

This clonotype was detected ten times or more. This chain joins TRBV20-1 and TRBJ2-7; D is undetermined. Trimming took 3 bases from V and 8 from J, leaving 23 bases between them. The CDR3 has 15 amino acids. Germline lookup yields CDR1 DFQATT and CDR2 SNEGSKA (reference sequence). CDR3 sequence reads: CSASPGRDPAGKQYF. For the CDR3, the DNA is TGCAGTGCTAGCCCGGGCCGTGACCCAGCTGGCAAGCAGTACTTC.

At least ten counts were recorded for this clonotype. The V call is TRBV6-5, the J call TRBJ2-7; TRBD1 matches 7 bases. From germline, CDR1 is MNHEY and CDR2 SVGAGI. This CDR3 contains 14 residues. V lost 5 bases, J lost 3 bases, and 7 bases stayed unmatched. The CDR3 sequence: CASSLHGQVYEQYF. The CDR3 coding sequence is TGTGCCAGCAGTCTACACGGACAGGTCTACGAGCAGTACTTC.

This clonotype showed up many times. The chain uses TRBV5-1 and TRBJ2-7; TRBD1 matches at 7 bases. The CDR3 runs to 15 residues. Germline V lookup: CDR1 SGHRS, CDR2 YFSETQ. The V segment lost 4 bases and the J segment 4 bases; nucleotides outside the gene matches: 11. CDR3 sequence (DNA): TGCGCCAGCAGCCCCACCGGGACAGACTCTTACGAGCAGTACTTC. This codes for CASSPTGTDSYEQYF. Looking up the rest from reference TRBV5-1 and TRBJ2-7 gives the full variable domain: KAGVTQTPRYLIKTRGQQVTLSCSPISGHRSVSWYQQTPGQGLQFLFEYFSETQRNKGNFPGRFSGRQFSNSRSEMNVSTLELGDSALYLCASSPTGTDSYEQYFGPGTRLTVT.

This clonotype was seen many times. The chain recombines TRBV29-1 with TRBJ1-5, with 7 bases lining up with TRBD1. V was pared by 5 bases and J by 0 bases, with 7 bases of the junction left unmatched. Germline assignment: CDR1 SQVTM and CDR2 ANQGSEA. The CDR3 covers 15 residues. Here the CDR3 reads CSVSSGGNSNQPQHF. The CDR3 nucleotides read TGCAGCGTTTCATCAGGGGGAAATAGCAATCAGCCCCAGCATTTT.

This clonotype was observed many times. The chain recombines TRBV28 with TRBJ2-5; 7 bases agree with TRBD2. Per germline, CDR1 MDHEN and CDR2 SYDVKM. Unmatched junction bases numbered 10, after V lost 6 bases and J lost 0 bases. The CDR3 totals 16 residues. CDR3 bases: TGTGCCAGCAGCAGGGAGGGGATACTCTACCAAGAGACCCAGTACTTC. Protein: CASSREGILYQETQYF.

This clonotype has more than one count but fewer than ten. The chain combines TRBV30 with TRBJ2-3; no reliable D call. The CDR3 totals 12 residues. The V end was cut by 1 base, the J end by 7 bases, with 9 bases between. Germline V gene lookup returns CDR1 GTSNPN and CDR2 SVGIG (reference sequence). CDR3: CAWSAVYYTQYF. The CDR3 DNA sequence: TGTGCCTGGAGTGCCGTTTACTATACGCAGTATTTT.

At least ten counts were recorded for this clonotype. The V call is TRBV5-1, the J call TRBJ2-7, with D maybe TRBD1 (6 bases). Germline CDR1 and CDR2: SGHRS and YFSETQ. The CDR3 has 15 amino acids. Trimming removed 0 bases at V and 2 bases at J, with 12 bases between. The CDR3 region is CASSLVGAPTYEQYF. In DNA form, the CDR3 reads TGCGCCAGCAGCTTGGTGGGGGCTCCTACCTACGAGCAGTACTTC. Combining the CDR3 with reference TRBV5-1 and TRBJ2-7 gives the whole variable domain KAGVTQTPRYLIKTRGQQVTLSCSPISGHRSVSWYQQTPGQGLQFLFEYFSETQRNKGNFPGRFSGRQFSNSRSEMNVSTLELGDSALYLCASSLVGAPTYEQYFGPGTRLTVT.

The table lists this clonotype with many counts. This sequence joins TRBV11-2 and TRBJ2-7; the D gene is possibly TRBD1 (6 bases). V was trimmed by 5 bases and J by 0 bases, leaving 17 bases between them. This CDR3 contains 16 residues. Germline V gene data show CDR1 as SGHAT and CDR2 as FQNNGV. CDR3 DNA sequence: TGTGCCAGCAGCACAAAGATGGGGGCCTACTCCTACGAGCAGTACTTC. It encodes CASSTKMGAYSYEQYF.